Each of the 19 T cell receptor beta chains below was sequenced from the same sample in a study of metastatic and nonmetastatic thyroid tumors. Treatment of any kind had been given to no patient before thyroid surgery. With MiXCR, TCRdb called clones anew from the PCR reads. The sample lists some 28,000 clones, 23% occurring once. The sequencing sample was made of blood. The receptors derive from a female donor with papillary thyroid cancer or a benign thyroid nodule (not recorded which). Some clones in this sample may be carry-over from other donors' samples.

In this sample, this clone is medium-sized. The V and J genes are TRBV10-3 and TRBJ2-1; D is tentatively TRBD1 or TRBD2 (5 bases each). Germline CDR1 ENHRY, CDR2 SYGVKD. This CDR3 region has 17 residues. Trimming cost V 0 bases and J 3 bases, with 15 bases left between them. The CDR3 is CAISESISGTDYNEQFF. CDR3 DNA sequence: TGTGCCATCAGTGAGTCGATATCGGGGACGGACTACAATGAGCAGTTCTTC.

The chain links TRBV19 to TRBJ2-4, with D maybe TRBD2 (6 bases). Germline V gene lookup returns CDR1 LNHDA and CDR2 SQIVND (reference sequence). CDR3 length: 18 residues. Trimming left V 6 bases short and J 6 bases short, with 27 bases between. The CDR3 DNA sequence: TGTGCCAGTAGCACATCCGGGGTAGAGGGAGGCCCTGGAAACATTCAGTACTTC. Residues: CASSTSGVEGGPGNIQYF.

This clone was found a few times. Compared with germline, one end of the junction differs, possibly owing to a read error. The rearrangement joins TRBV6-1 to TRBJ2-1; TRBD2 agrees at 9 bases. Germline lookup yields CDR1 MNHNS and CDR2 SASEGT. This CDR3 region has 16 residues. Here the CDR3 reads CANSRRAGGITDEQFF. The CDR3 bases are TGTGCCAACAGTCGACGAGCGGGAGGTATTACGGATGAGCAGTTCTTC.

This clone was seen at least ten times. CDR3 nucleotides: TGTGCCAGCCGAAGACTAGCGGGAGATTTGTGGAATGAGCAGTTCTTC. It codes for CASRRLAGDLWNEQFF. This rearrangement joins TRBV27 to TRBJ2-1; 12 positions agree with TRBD2. The germline V gene encodes CDR1 MNHEY and CDR2 SMNVEV (reference sequence). CDR3 size: 16 residues. V was clipped by 8 bases and J by 7 bases; unmatched bases: 12.

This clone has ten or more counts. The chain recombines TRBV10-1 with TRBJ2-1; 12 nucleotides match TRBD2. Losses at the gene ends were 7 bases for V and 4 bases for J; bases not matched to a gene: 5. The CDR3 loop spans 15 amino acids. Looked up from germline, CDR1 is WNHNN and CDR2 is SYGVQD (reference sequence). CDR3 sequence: CASTQGLAGYNEQFF. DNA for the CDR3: TGCGCCAGCACCCAAGGACTAGCGGGATACAATGAGCAGTTCTTC.

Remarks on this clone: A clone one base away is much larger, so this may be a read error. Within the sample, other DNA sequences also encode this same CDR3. DNA for the CDR3: TGTGCCAGCAGCGTAGGTCGTAAGGCGGGAAACATTCAGTACTTC. Translating gives CASSVGRKAGNIQYF. V and J are TRBV9 and TRBJ2-4; maybe TRBD2 (5 bases). The CDR3 is 15 amino acids. Trimming removed 0 bases from V and 6 bases from J, with 13 bases in between. Germline-derived CDR1 and CDR2 are SGDLS and YYNGEE.

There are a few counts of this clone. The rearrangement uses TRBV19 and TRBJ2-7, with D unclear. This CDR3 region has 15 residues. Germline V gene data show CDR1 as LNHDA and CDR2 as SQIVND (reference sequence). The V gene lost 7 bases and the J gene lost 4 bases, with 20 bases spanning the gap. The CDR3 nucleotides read TGTGCCAGTACCCGAGGTCACAGTTGGCGGTACGAGCAGTACTTC. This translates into CASTRGHSWRYEQYF.

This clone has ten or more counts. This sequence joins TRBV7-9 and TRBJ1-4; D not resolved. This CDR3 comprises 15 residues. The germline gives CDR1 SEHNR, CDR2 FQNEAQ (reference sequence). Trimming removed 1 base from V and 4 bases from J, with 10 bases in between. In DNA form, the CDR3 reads TGTGCCAGCAGCTTAGGTTCAGGCTTTAATGAAAAACTGTTTTTT. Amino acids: CASSLGSGFNEKLFF.

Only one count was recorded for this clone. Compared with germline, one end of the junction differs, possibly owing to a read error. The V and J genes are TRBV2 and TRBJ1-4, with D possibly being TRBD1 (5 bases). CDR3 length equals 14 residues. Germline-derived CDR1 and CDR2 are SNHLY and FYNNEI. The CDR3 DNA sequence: TGTGCGAGCAGTGACAGTACCAACAATGAAAAACTGTTTTTT. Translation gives CASSDSTNNEKLFF.

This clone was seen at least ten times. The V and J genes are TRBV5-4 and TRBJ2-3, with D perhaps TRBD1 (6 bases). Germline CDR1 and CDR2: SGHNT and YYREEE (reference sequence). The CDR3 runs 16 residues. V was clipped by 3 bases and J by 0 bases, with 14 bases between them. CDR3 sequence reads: CASSSLDSSSTDTQYF. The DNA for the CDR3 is TGTGCCAGCAGCTCCTTGGACAGTTCTAGCACAGATACGCAGTATTTT.

The CDR3 bases are TGTGCCACCAGTGATTCACCTCAGGGGGAGCAAGAGACCCAGTACTTC. This gives the protein CATSDSPQGEQETQYF. The gene calls are TRBV24-1 and TRBJ2-5; 7 bases are shared with TRBD1. Losses at the gene ends were 2 bases for V and 2 bases for J; bases not matched to a gene: 7. The CDR3 length is 16 residues. CDR1 is KGHDR and CDR2 is SFDVKD in the germline V gene.

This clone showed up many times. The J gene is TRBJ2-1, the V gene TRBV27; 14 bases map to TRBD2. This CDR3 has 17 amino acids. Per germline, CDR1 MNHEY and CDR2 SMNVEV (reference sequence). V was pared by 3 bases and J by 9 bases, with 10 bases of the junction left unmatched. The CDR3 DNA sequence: TGTGCCAGCAGTTTCTCTCCGGGACTAGCGGGAGTCGGTGAGCAGTTCTTC. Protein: CASSFSPGLAGVGEQFF.

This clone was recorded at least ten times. CDR3 sequence: CASSSGTQSYEQYF. CDR3 DNA sequence: TGTGCCAGCAGCTCCGGGACACAATCCTACGAGCAGTACTTC. This chain connects TRBV5-4 to TRBJ2-7; D may be TRBD1 (6 bases). Germline values: CDR1 SGHNT, CDR2 YYREEE (reference sequence). V was trimmed by 3 bases and J by 1 base, leaving 11 bases between them. CDR3 length equals 14 residues.

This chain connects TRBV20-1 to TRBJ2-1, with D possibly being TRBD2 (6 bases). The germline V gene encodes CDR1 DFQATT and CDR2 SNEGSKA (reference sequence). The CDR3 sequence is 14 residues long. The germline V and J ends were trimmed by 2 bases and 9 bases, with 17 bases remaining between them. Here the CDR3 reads CSARPTRGSSEQFF. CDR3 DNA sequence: TGCAGTGCTAGACCGACTAGAGGGAGTAGTGAGCAGTTCTTC.

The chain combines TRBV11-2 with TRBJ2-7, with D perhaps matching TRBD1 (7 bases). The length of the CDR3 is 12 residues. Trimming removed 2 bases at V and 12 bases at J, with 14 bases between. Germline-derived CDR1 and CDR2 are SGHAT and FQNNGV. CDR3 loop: CASSLQGGDLYF. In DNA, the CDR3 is TGTGCCAGCAGCTTACAGGGGGGCGATCTGTACTTC.

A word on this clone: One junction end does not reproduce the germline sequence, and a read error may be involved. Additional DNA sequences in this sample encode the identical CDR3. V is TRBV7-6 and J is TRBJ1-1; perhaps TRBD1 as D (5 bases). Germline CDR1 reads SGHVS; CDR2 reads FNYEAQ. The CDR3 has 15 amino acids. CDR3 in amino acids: CASSLESGTNTEAFF. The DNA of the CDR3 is TGTGCCAGCAGCTTAGAGTCAGGGACGAACACTGAGGCTTTCTTT. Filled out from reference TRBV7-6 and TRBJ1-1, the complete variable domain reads GAGVSQSPRYKVTKRGQDVALRCDPISGHVSLYWYRQALGQGPEFLTYFNYEAQQDKSGLPNDRFSAERPEGSISTLTIQRTEQRDSAMYRCASSLESGTNTEAFFGQGTRLTVV.

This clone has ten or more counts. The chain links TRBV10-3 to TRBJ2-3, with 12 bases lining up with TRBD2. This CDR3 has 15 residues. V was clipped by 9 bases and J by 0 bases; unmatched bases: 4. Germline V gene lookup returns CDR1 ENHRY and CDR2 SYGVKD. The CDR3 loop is CAISGTSGSTDTQYF. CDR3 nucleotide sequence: TGTGCCATTTCCGGGACTAGCGGGAGCACAGATACGCAGTATTTT.

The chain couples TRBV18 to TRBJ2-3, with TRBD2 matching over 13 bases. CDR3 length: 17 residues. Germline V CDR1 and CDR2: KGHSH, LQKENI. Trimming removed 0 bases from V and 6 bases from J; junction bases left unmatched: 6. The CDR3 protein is CASSPPSLAGGMDTQYF. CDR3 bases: TGTGCCAGCTCACCACCATCACTAGCGGGAGGGATGGATACGCAGTATTTT.

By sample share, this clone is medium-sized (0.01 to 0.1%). In nucleotides, the CDR3 is TGTGCCAGCAGTTCGACGGGGAACTATGGCTACACCTTC. Its protein product is CASSSTGNYGYTF. The chain is built from TRBV28 and TRBJ1-2; D uncertain. Germline values: CDR1 MDHEN, CDR2 SYDVKM. V dropped 4 bases and J dropped 2 bases, with 8 bases sitting between them. This CDR3 has 13 amino acids.